This T cell receptor (beta chain) was sequenced during a study of blood T cell repertoires in COVID-19. Study information: Italy, Spain and the United States were the sources of the convalescent and acute COVID-19 samples. The analysed material was cDNA or gDNA that came from T cells, B-cell-depleted T cells, or PBMCs.

This clone was counted between two and nine times. With 4 bases removed from V and 0 bases from J, the gap between germline ends came to 13 bases. Germline V gene sequence: CDR1 LGHNA, CDR2 YNFKEQ. This CDR3 has 17 amino acids. Study processing details: Amplification of reference gene primers provided the estimated nucleated cell counts. Data came from immunoSEQ multiplex PCR; TCRdb stores just in-frame clones and leaves some out. V and J calls and clone size come straight from that table; D and trimming were deduced from the DNA. The sample has about 6,100 clones, roughly 80% seen once; the top ten hold around 8%.

This TCR derives from a human donor with active COVID-19. The donor label of this sample is uncertain. The sample comprised peripheral blood. This rearrangement joins TRBV4-2 to TRBJ1-6, with no clear D. The CDR3 region has the DNA TGTGCCAGCAGCCTAACCACCATTAGCTCCTATAATTCACCCCTCCACTTT. This translates into CASSLTTISSYNSPLHF.